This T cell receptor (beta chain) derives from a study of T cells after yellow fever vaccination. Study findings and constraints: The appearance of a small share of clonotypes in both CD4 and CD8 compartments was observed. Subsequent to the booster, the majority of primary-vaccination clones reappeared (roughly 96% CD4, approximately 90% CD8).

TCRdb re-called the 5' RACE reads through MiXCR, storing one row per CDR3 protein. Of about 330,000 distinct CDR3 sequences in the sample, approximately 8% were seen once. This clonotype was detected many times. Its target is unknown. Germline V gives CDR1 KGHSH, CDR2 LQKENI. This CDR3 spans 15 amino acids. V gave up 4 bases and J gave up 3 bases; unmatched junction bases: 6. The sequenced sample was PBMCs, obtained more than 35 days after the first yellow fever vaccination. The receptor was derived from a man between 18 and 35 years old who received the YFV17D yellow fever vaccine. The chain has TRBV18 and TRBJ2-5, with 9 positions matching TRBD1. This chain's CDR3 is CASSRRTGEEETQYF. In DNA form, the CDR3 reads TGTGCCAGCTCACGTCGGACAGGGGAGGAAGAGACCCAGTACTTC. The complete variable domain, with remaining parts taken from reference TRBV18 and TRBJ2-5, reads NAGVMQNPRHLVRRRGQEARLRCSPMKGHSHVYWYRQLPEEGLKFMVYLQKENIIDESGMPKERFSAEFPKEGPSILRIQQVVRGDSAAYFCASSRRTGEEETQYFGPGTRLLVL.